This T cell receptor (beta chain) was documented in a study of blood T cell repertoires in COVID-19 (dated by TCRdb to about 2020). Regarding the research as a whole: The collaborator samples originated in the United States, Italy and Spain and spanned the acute and convalescent phases of COVID-19. The prospective study material was composed of cDNA or gDNA derived from T cells, B-cell-depleted T cells, or PBMCs. The dataset comprised deeply sampled blood TCRbeta repertoires from subjects exposed to, actively infected with, or recovered from COVID-19. The repertoires were released in a freely available public database intended as a resource for research on the immune response to SARS-CoV-2. The samples were drawn from the first 160 participants of the ongoing ImmuneRACE study and from about 1,200 subjects provided by 6 global collaborators. The sample metadata nearly always contained a de-identified subject ID, COVID-19 status, age in years and sex. Where available, HLA class I and class II types were obtained from metadata supplied by the sample provider rather than from assay-based typing.

V loses 0 bases at its end and J loses 3 bases; junction bases beyond the gene matches: 4. Measured from the cysteine to the phenylalanine, the CDR3 is 17 residues long. The entry retains the CDR3 DNA only, 51 bases that are in frame from base 1. The germline V gene sets CDR1 to KGHSH and CDR2 to LQKENI. TCRbeta CDR3 regions were amplified from genomic DNA by means of the immunoSEQ Assay, a bias-controlled multiplex PCR. The study's processing was this. Within the assay, amplification of reference gene primers was used to estimate how many nucleated cells each sample contained. To quantify the absolute abundance of each unique TCRbeta CDR3 rearrangement, sequence reads were collapsed and filtered. Productive Simpson clonality was computed per sample as the square root of Simpson's diversity index over productive rearrangements. Imported from immuneACCESS, the table was reduced by TCRdb to in-frame sequences with V and J called. These copies leave out some clones; in studies compared against another copy, an unresolved V gene accounts for under half, and the cause of the remainder is not known. The V and J calls and clone size were taken over from that table, and D and trimming were inferred from the DNA. The sample contains 250,000 to 350,000 clones, 85% of them found a single time. Together, the top ten hold about 4% of the sample.

What the authors observed across the whole study: The quantity of clinical and demographic metadata differed by source and by participant and was supplied without curation.

The collaborating institutions used their own protocols to collect whole blood in K2EDTA tubes. For TCRbeta analysis, collaborator samples were shipped as frozen whole blood, as isolated PBMCs, or as DNA extracted from either sample type. In regard to this clone: The specificity of this receptor is unknown. Base quality data are lacking; no much larger clone is found one base away.

Sample: peripheral blood. The chain employs TRBV18 and TRBJ2-3, with 12 central nucleotides matching TRBD2. This clonotype was sampled from a woman in her 50s with active or convalescent COVID-19. The nucleotide sequence is TGTGCCAGCTCACCACCGGGGCTAGCGGGAGGGACAGATACGCAGTATTTT. It translates as CASSPPGLAGGTDTQYF.